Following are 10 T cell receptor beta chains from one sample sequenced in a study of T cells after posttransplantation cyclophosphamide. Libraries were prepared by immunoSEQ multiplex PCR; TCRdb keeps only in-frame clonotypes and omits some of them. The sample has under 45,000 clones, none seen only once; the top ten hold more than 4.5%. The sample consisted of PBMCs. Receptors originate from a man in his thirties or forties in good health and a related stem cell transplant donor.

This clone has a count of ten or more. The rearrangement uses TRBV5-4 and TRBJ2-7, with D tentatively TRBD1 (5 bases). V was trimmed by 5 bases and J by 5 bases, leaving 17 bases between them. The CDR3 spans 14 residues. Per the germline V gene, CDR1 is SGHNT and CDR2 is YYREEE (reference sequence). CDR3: CASRRAPRAHEQYF. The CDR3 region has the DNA TGTGCCAGCAGAAGGGCGCCCAGGGCCCACGAGCAGTACTTC.

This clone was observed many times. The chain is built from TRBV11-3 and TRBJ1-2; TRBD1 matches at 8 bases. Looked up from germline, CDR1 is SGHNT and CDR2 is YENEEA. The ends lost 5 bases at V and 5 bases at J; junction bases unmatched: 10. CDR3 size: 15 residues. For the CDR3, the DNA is TGTGCCAGCAGCCCCGGGACAGGAGTCGCTTATGGCTACACCTTC. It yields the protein CASSPGTGVAYGYTF.

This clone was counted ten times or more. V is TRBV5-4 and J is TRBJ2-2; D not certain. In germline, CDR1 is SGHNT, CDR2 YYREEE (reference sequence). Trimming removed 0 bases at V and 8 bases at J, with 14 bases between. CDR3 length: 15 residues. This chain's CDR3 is CASSLEGPHSGELFF. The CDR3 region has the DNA TGTGCCAGCAGCTTGGAAGGGCCCCACTCAGGGGAGCTGTTTTTT.

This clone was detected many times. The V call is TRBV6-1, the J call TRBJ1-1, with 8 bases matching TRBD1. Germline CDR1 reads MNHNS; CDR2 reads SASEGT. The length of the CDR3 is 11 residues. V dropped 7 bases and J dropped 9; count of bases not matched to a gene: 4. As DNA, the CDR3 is TGTGCCAGCACCCCCAGGGGGCAAGCTTTCTTT. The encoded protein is CASTPRGQAFF.

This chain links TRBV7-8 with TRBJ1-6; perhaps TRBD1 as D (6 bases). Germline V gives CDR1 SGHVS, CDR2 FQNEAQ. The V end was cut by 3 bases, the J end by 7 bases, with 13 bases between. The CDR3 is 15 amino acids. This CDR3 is CASSFVQGKNSPLHF. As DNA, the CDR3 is TGTGCCAGCAGCTTCGTACAGGGAAAGAATTCACCCCTCCACTTT.

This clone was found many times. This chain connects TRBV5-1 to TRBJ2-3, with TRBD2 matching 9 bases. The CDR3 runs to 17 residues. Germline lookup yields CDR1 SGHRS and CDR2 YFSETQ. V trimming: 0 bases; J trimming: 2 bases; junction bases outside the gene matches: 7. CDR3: CASSLVPSGVITDTQYF. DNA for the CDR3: TGCGCCAGCAGCTTGGTCCCTAGCGGGGTTATCACAGATACGCAGTATTTT. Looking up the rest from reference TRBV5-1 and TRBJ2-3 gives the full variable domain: KAGVTQTPRYLIKTRGQQVTLSCSPISGHRSVSWYQQTPGQGLQFLFEYFSETQRNKGNFPGRFSGRQFSNSRSEMNVSTLELGDSALYLCASSLVPSGVITDTQYFGPGTRLTVL.

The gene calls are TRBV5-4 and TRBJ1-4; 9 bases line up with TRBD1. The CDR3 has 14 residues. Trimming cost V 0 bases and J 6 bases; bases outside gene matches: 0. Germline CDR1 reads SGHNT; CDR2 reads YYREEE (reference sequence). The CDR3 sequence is CASSLGDRDEKLFF. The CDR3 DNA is TGTGCCAGCAGCTTGGGGGACAGGGATGAAAAACTGTTTTTT.

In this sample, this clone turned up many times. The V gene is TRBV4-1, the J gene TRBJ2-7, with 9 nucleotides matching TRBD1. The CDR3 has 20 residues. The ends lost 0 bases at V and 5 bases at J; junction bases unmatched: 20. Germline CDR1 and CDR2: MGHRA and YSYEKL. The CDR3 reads CASSQDHEGPFGQGKNEQYF. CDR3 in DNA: TGCGCCAGCAGCCAAGATCATGAAGGGCCTTTTGGACAGGGGAAAAACGAGCAGTACTTC.

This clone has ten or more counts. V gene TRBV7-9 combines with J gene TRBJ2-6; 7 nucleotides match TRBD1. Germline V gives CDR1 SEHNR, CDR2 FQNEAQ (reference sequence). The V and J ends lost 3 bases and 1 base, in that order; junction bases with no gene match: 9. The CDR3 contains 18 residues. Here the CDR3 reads CASSFRGGWTSGANVLTF. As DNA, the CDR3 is TGTGCCAGCAGCTTCCGAGGGGGCTGGACTTCTGGGGCCAACGTCCTGACTTTC.

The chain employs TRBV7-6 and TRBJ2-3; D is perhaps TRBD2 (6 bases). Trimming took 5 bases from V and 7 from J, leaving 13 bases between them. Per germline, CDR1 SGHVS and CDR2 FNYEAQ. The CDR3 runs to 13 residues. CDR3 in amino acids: CASSPAGLYTQYF. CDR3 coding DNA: TGTGCCAGCAGCCCCGCGGGACTTTATACGCAGTATTTT.